This T cell receptor (beta chain) comes out of a study of T cells in Graves' hyperthyroidism and ophthalmopathy. The V gene's germline CDR1 is SNHLY and CDR2 FYNNEI. The length of the CDR3 is 14 residues. Germline trimming cut 2 bases from V and 7 bases from J; bases unmatched to any gene: 2. Ophthalmopathy patients had moderate-to-severe active disease, CAS ≥3, NOSPECS ≥4, and disease duration under 3 months. TCR beta CDR3 region amplification was performed from RNA transcripts. A set of HTBI primers served as the primers for a first-round RT-PCR of the TCR CDR3. TCRdb fed the multiplex PCR reads into MiXCR, producing one record per CDR3 protein. The table includes more than 300,000 distinct CDR3 sequences, 15% to 20% detected once. This clonotype was counted between two and nine times. What it binds is unknown. Findings and limits, study-wide: The model made its ophthalmopathy prediction, and onset followed a median 6.5 months later.

The TCR sequence derives from a young man with Graves' ophthalmopathy. The chain joins TRBV2 to TRBJ1-1; 12 positions match TRBD1. The specimen sequenced was blood. CDR3 nucleotide sequence: TGTGCCAGCAGTGAATGGGACAGGGGGCTTGAAGCTTTCTTT. Protein sequence: CASSEWDRGLEAFF.